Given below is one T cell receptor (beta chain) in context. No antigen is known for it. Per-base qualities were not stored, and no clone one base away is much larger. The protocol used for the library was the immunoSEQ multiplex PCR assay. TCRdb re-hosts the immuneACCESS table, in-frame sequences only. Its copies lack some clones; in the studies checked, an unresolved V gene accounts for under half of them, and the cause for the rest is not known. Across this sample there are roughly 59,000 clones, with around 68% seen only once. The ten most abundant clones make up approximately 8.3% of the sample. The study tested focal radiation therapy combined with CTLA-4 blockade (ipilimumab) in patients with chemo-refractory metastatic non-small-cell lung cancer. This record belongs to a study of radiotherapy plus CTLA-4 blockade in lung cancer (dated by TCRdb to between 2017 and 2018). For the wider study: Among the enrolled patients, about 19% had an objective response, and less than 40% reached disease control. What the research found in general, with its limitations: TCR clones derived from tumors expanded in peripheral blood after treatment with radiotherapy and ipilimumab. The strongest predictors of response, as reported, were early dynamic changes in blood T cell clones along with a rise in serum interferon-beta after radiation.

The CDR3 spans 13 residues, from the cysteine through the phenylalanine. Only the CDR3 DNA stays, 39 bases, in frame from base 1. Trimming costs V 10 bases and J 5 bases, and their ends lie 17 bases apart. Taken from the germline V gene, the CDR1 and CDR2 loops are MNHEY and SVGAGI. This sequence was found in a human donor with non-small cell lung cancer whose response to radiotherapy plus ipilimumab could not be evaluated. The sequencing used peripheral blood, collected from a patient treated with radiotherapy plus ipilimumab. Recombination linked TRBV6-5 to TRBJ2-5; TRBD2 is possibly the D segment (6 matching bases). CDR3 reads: CATGRKGRETQYF. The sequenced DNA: TGTGCCACCGGGAGAAAAGGAAGGGAGACCCAGTACTTC.